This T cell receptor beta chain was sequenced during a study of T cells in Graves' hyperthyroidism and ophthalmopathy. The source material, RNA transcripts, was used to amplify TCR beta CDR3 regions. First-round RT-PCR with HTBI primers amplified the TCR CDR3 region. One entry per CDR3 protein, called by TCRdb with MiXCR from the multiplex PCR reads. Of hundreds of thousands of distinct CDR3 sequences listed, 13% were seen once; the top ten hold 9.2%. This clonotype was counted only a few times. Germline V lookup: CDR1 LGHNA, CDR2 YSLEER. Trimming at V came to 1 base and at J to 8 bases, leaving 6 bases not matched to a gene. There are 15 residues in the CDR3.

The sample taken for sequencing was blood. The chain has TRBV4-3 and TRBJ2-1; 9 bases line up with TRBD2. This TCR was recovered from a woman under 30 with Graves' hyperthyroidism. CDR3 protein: CASSQVAGVNYEQFF. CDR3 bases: TGCGCCAGCAGCCAAGTAGCGGGAGTGAACTATGAGCAGTTCTTC.